Listed below are T cell receptor beta chains from one sample, sequenced in a study of T cells in Graves' hyperthyroidism and ophthalmopathy. TCRdb ran MiXCR on the multiplex PCR reads and lists one entry per CDR3 protein. The sample holds about 690,000 distinct CDR3 sequences, approximately 15% seen once. The sequencing sample was made of blood. Receptors originate from a man aged 50 to 59 with Graves' hyperthyroidism. Both conserved end residues are part of each CDR3. D genes are given only for firm matches. Clone size is not always given. Where it is, it says once, few, many or a class for expanded clones.

D	V	J	size	CDR3	DNA
TRBD2	TRBV10-3	TRBJ2-5	many	CATGTSQETQYF	TGTGCCACTGGGACTAGCCAAGAGACCCAGTACTTC
NA	TRBV5-1	TRBJ1-2	few	CASSSPPGQGNYGYTF	TGCGCCAGCAGCTCCCCTCCGGGACAAGGAAACTATGGCTACACCTTC
NA	TRBV29-1	TRBJ2-7	NA	CSAGQSPYEQYF	TGCAGCGCTGGACAGAGTCCCTACGAGCAGTACTTC
NA	TRBV15	TRBJ2-4	many	CATSRDPLNKNIQYF	TGTGCCACCAGCAGAGACCCGTTGAACAAAAACATTCAGTACTTC
TRBD2	TRBV9	TRBJ2-7	NA	CASSKGTSGSNYEQYF	TGTGCCAGCAGCAAAGGGACTAGCGGGAGTAATTACGAGCAGTACTTC
NA	TRBV6-5	TRBJ1-1	NA	CASSYSKGTPEAFF	TGTGCCAGCAGTTACTCAAAAGGGACCCCTGAAGCTTTCTTT
TRBD1	TRBV7-9	TRBJ1-2	NA	CASSFGGDRINGYTF	TGTGCCAGCAGCTTCGGAGGGGACAGAATTAATGGCTACACCTTC
TRBD1	TRBV6-1	TRBJ1-1	many	CASSDRDSNTEAFF	TGTGCCAGCAGTGACCGGGACAGTAACACTGAAGCTTTCTTT
NA	TRBV2	TRBJ1-4	NA	CASNSPLDEKLFF	TGTGCCAGCAACTCCCCATTGGATGAAAAACTGTTTTTT
NA	TRBV29-1	TRBJ2-7	NA	CSVVGLSNYEQYF	TGCAGCGTCGTGGGGCTGTCAAATTACGAGCAGTACTTC
NA	TRBV5-1	TRBJ1-1	few	CASSLEYPSGTEAFF	TGCGCCAGCAGCTTAGAATACCCCTCTGGGACTGAAGCTTTCTTT
NA	TRBV30	TRBJ2-7	many	CAWSVSPQRREQYF	TGTGCCTGGAGTGTTTCCCCCCAAAGGCGCGAGCAGTACTTC
NA	TRBV12-3/TRBV12-4	TRBJ1-3	few	CASSLGDLGNTIYF	TGTGCCAGCAGTTTAGGGGACTTGGGAAACACCATATATTTT
TRBD2	TRBV28	TRBJ2-3	NA	CASSYTSSGRALTDTQYF	TGTGCCAGCAGTTACACGTCTAGCGGGAGGGCCTTAACAGATACGCAGTATTTT
TRBD2	TRBV9	TRBJ2-1	NA	CASSPPTSGSRSSYNEQFF	TGTGCCAGCAGCCCTCCGACTAGCGGGAGTCGTAGCTCCTACAATGAGCAGTTCTTC
TRBD1	TRBV5-5	TRBJ1-5	few	CASSPSYRGPVGNQPQHF	TGTGCCAGCAGTCCATCATACAGGGGGCCGGTGGGCAATCAGCCCCAGCATTTT
NA	TRBV18	TRBJ2-5	many	CASSPEIETQYF	TGTGCCAGCTCACCAGAAATCGAGACCCAGTACTTC
TRBD1	TRBV19	TRBJ2-5	many	CASSPRGTGYQETQYF	TGTGCCAGTAGTCCTAGGGGGACAGGGTACCAAGAGACCCAGTACTTC
NA	TRBV30	TRBJ2-1	NA	CAWSVLCQSNEQFF	TGTGCCTGGAGTGTACTGTGCCAAAGCAATGAGCAGTTCTTC
NA	TRBV28	TRBJ2-7	many	CASSRAYEQYF	TGTGCCAGCAGCCGAGCCTACGAGCAGTACTTC
NA	TRBV6-2/TRBV6-3	TRBJ2-1	many	CASSRGSYNEQFF	TGTGCCAGCAGCAGGGGTTCCTACAATGAGCAGTTCTTC
TRBD1	TRBV6-6	TRBJ1-4	many	CASSYETGDEKLFF	TGTGCCAGCAGTTACGAGACAGGGGATGAAAAACTGTTTTTT
TRBD1	TRBV11-2	TRBJ1-3	many	CASSLLSGGSGNTIYF	TGTGCCAGCAGCTTACTATCAGGGGGCTCTGGAAACACCATATATTTT
NA	TRBV25-1	TRBJ2-1	NA	CASSDTGREQFF	TGTGCCAGCAGTGATACAGGACGTGAGCAGTTCTTC
NA	TRBV24-1	TRBJ2-1	few	CATSGGSYNEQFF	TGTGCCACCAGTGGCGGTAGTTACAATGAGCAGTTCTTC
TRBD2	TRBV28	TRBJ2-2	many	CASSPLQGLAGYTGELFF	TGTGCCAGCAGTCCTCTCCAAGGACTAGCGGGATACACCGGGGAGCTGTTTTTT
NA	TRBV12-5	TRBJ2-3	many	CASGPSGASTDTQYF	TGTGCTAGTGGTCCGAGCGGAGCTAGCACAGATACGCAGTATTTT
NA	TRBV4-1	TRBJ1-1	few	CASHKTGTNTEAFF	TGCGCCAGCCACAAAACAGGGACGAACACTGAAGCTTTCTTT
NA	TRBV5-4	TRBJ1-5	few	CASSFSGSDQPQHF	TGTGCCAGCAGCTTCTCCGGGAGCGATCAGCCCCAGCATTTT
TRBD2	TRBV3-1	TRBJ2-7	few	CASSQDFTSVYEQYF	TGTGCCAGCAGCCAAGATTTCACTAGCGTTTACGAGCAGTACTTC
NA	TRBV6-5	TRBJ2-1	NA	CASSSTRQEPQFF	TGTGCCAGCAGTTCGACTAGACAAGAACCGCAGTTCTTC
NA	TRBV6-1	TRBJ2-7	many	CASSSPLSRLEQYF	TGTGCCAGCAGTTCCCCCCTGTCCCGGCTCGAGCAGTACTTC
NA	TRBV30	TRBJ1-1	many	CAWSVTGTTEAFF	TGTGCCTGGAGTGTAACCGGGACCACTGAAGCTTTCTTT
NA	TRBV18	TRBJ1-4	NA	CASSPGPVNEKLFF	TGTGCCAGCTCACCCGGGCCAGTGAATGAAAAACTCTTTTTT
TRBD1	TRBV5-5	TRBJ1-1	NA	CASTQPHDRGSTEAFF	TGTGCCAGCACCCAACCGCATGACAGGGGGAGCACTGAAGCTTTCTTT
NA	TRBV6-2/TRBV6-3	TRBJ2-1	NA	CASSYGVGLRNEQFF	TGTGCCAGCAGTTATGGGGTCGGGCTCAGGAATGAGCAGTTCTTC
NA	TRBV12-3/TRBV12-4	TRBJ2-1	many	CASSFPSSDLRYNEQFF	TGTGCCAGCAGTTTTCCGTCCTCAGATCTCCGTTACAATGAGCAGTTCTTC
TRBD1	TRBV15	TRBJ2-7	NA	CATSLDRESAYEQYF	TGTGCCACCAGCCTAGACAGGGAATCAGCCTACGAGCAGTACTTC
TRBD2	TRBV19	TRBJ2-1	many	CASSIGTSGSNEQFF	TGTGCCAGTAGTATAGGAACTAGCGGGTCCAATGAGCAGTTCTTC
TRBD2	TRBV6-5	TRBJ2-7	many	CASSYSIGTAGGFYEQYF	TGTGCCAGCAGTTACTCGATTGGGACAGCGGGAGGTTTCTACGAGCAGTACTTC
NA	TRBV19	TRBJ2-7	NA	CASSIDIGGFSYEQYF	TGTGCCAGTAGTATAGATATCGGGGGCTTCTCCTACGAGCAGTACTTC
NA	TRBV6-5	TRBJ1-5	few	CASSYTGERNQPQHF	TGTGCCAGCAGCTACACAGGTGAGAGGAATCAGCCCCAGCATTTT
NA	TRBV27	TRBJ1-5	NA	CASRRLGISNQPQHF	TGTGCCAGCAGGCGTTTAGGGATCAGCAATCAGCCCCAGCATTTT
NA	TRBV28	TRBJ1-3	many	CASRLSLLSGNTIYF	TGTGCCAGCAGGCTCTCCTTACTCTCTGGAAACACCATATATTTT
NA	TRBV28	TRBJ2-7	NA	CASSLWADLYEQYF	TGTGCCAGCAGTCTCTGGGCGGATCTCTACGAGCAGTACTTC
TRBD1	TRBV14	TRBJ1-2	many	CASSHRDRGWRNYGYTF	TGTGCCAGCAGCCACCGGGACAGGGGCTGGAGGAACTATGGCTACACCTTC
NA	TRBV2	TRBJ2-1	many	CASGSYGDSYNEQFF	TGTGCCAGCGGTAGCTACGGAGACTCCTACAATGAGCAGTTCTTC